This is a list of T cell receptor beta chains from one sample in a study of cytomegalovirus exposure and HLA in healthy donors. Sequenced by immunoSEQ multiplex PCR; TCRdb stores in-frame clones only, minus some. The profile covers approximately 250,000 clones, with around 78% appearing a single time and about 0.47% taken by the ten largest. Sequencing input: PBMCs. Receptor source: a boy aged 5-17 years in good health and CMV-seronegative. Each CDR3 is given with its conserved first and last residue. Each record gives: D gene, clone size, V gene, J gene, CDR3 protein, CDR3 DNA. The D gene is left open where the match is weak. Clone size appears in some rows only: once, few, many, or a class for an expanded clone.

TRBD2,-,TRBV10-1,TRBJ2-5,CASSESTSGGAETQYF,TGCGCCAGCAGTGAGTCTACTAGCGGGGGGGCAGAGACCCAGTACTTC
-,once,TRBV10-3,TRBJ2-7,CAISALGREVLGEQYF,TGTGCCATCAGTGCTCTGGGCAGGGAGGTTTTGGGCGAGCAGTACTTC
-,-,TRBV30,TRBJ1-4,CAWGAGRPEFF,TGTGCCTGGGGGGCGGGGCGGCCGGAGTTTTTT
TRBD1,-,TRBV18,TRBJ2-7,CASSPDRGSTYEQYF,TGTGCCAGCTCACCGGACAGGGGAAGCACCTACGAGCAGTACTTC
TRBD2,-,TRBV30,TRBJ2-1,CAWSVPRRLAGGLQFF,TGTGCCTGGAGTGTACCCCGTAGGCTAGCGGGGGGGTTACAGTTCTTC
-,-,TRBV7-8,TRBJ1-1,CASSLAYSRTEAFF,TGTGCCAGCAGCTTAGCTTATTCGCGCACTGAAGCTTTCTTT
TRBD1,-,TRBV5-6,TRBJ2-1,CASSTLGQGSYNEQFF,TGTGCCAGCAGCACCTTAGGACAGGGATCCTACAATGAGCAGTTCTTC
-,-,TRBV9,TRBJ1-1,CASSVAERMNTEAFF,TGTGCCAGCAGCGTAGCTGAGAGGATGAACACTGAAGCTTTCTTT
-,-,TRBV7-3,TRBJ2-2,CASSLFKNTGELFF,TGTGCCAGCAGCTTATTTAAGAACACCGGGGAGCTGTTTTTT
-,-,TRBV21-1,TRBJ1-1,CASSNKPQGATEAFF,TGTGCCAGCAGCAACAAGCCTCAGGGGGCCACTGAAGCTTTCTTT
-,-,TRBV10-3,TRBJ1-2,CAIAGAGYTF,TGTGCCATCGCTGGGGCCGGCTACACCTTC
-,-,TRBV2,TRBJ2-7,CASSQTGYEQYF,TGTGCCAGCAGTCAAACAGGCTACGAGCAGTACTTC
-,-,TRBV4-2,TRBJ2-6,CASSQFRGSGANVLTF,TGTGCCAGCAGCCAATTCAGGGGCTCTGGGGCCAACGTCCTGACTTTC
-,medium-sized,TRBV6-4,TRBJ2-2,CASSDRGTGELFF,TGTGCCAGCAGTGACAGGGGCACCGGGGAGCTGTTTTTT
-,-,TRBV27,TRBJ1-6,CASSFHARSPLHF,TGTGCCAGCAGTTTCCATGCGCGATCACCCCTCCACTTT
-,-,TRBV7-8,TRBJ1-3,CASTIKLRGRQDDSGNTIYF,TGTGCCAGCACCATTAAACTTAGGGGGAGACAGGACGACTCTGGAAACACCATATATTTT
TRBD2,-,TRBV4-2,TRBJ2-7,CASSQDPHGRSYEQYF,TGTGCCAGCAGCCAAGATCCGCACGGGAGGTCCTACGAGCAGTACTTC
-,-,TRBV11-1,TRBJ2-7,CASSSLSFEQYF,TGTGCCAGCAGCTCTCTTAGTTTCGAGCAGTACTTC
TRBD2,few,TRBV19,TRBJ2-1,CASMGGAEQFF,TGTGCCAGTATGGGAGGGGCTGAGCAGTTCTTC
-,few,TRBV7-9,TRBJ1-1,CASSLYSRGSEAFF,TGTGCCAGCAGCTTATACAGCAGGGGCTCTGAAGCTTTCTTT
TRBD1,few,TRBV11-2,TRBJ1-2,CASTPGTGDGYTF,TGTGCCAGCACCCCCGGGACAGGGGATGGCTACACCTTC
TRBD1,-,TRBV4-1,TRBJ1-5,CASSPGQGAWQPQHF,TGCGCCAGCAGCCCCGGACAGGGGGCATGGCAGCCCCAGCATTTT
TRBD1,-,TRBV7-2,TRBJ1-4,CASSFDRGGGEKLFF,TGTGCCAGCAGCTTCGACAGGGGAGGAGGGGAAAAACTGTTTTTT
-,-,TRBV10-2,TRBJ1-2,CASSESQAGWNYGYTF,TGCGCCAGCAGTGAGAGCCAGGCAGGGTGGAACTATGGCTACACCTTC
TRBD1,-,TRBV15,TRBJ2-7,CATSGWTGDPYEQYF,TGTGCCACCAGCGGATGGACAGGGGACCCCTACGAGCAGTACTTC
-,-,TRBV5-5,TRBJ1-1,CASSLVEHCGAFF,TGTGCCAGCAGCTTGGTCGAGCATTGCGGAGCTTTCTTT
TRBD2,-,TRBV5-4,TRBJ2-3,CASSFPTSGRRTDTQYF,TGTGCCAGCAGCTTCCCTACTAGCGGAAGACGCACAGATACGCAGTATTTT
TRBD1,-,TRBV2,TRBJ2-7,CASSGTGLYEQYF,TGTGCCAGCTCGGGGACAGGGCTCTACGAGCAGTACTTC
-,-,TRBV6-5,TRBJ2-5,CASSYFARGETQYF,TGTGCCAGCAGTTACTTCGCCAGGGGTGAGACCCAGTACTTC